This TCR beta chain was sequenced in a study of low-dose radiotherapy and immunotherapy resistance in tumors (dated by TCRdb to between 2021 and 2024). The study in broad terms: Cohort 1 received 0.5 Gy per fraction every 2 weeks, with a prescribed total PTV dose of 6.5 Gy. Cohort 2 received 1 Gy per fraction every two weeks, with a total of 13 Gy over 26 weeks. Nivolumab and ipilimumab were both given intravenously, with nivolumab at a 240 mg flat dose every two weeks and ipilimumab at 1 mg/kg every six weeks. Cyclophosphamide 200 mg/m2 was given intravenously every two weeks, one day before each radiation and immunotherapy administration. Patients took aspirin 300 mg orally once daily for four cycles, starting on cycle 1 day 1. Trial participants were not randomized into treatment groups. Eight patients were included in the translational analysis: three from the first dose cohort and the first five from the second dose cohort.

The sample's time point label, decoded: after trial treatment. The sample's treatment or condition, from its label and the paper: LDRT plus nivolumab, ipilimumab, low-dose cyclophosphamide and aspirin (RACIN trial). Donors were enrolled in RACIN, a single-arm phase I dose-escalation trial combining nivolumab, ipilimumab, aspirin, low-dose cyclophosphamide and low-dose radiotherapy. Patients with advanced, TIL-negative solid tumors were considered eligible. V is clipped by 0 bases and J by 3 bases, and the sequence between their germline boundaries is 9 bases long. Per the germline V gene, KGHSH is the CDR1 and LQKENI is the CDR2. The CDR3 contains 14 residues, cysteine and phenylalanine counted. Only the CDR3 DNA is retained, 42 bases long and in frame from the first base. Data came from an Illumina HiSeq 2500. First-strand cDNA was synthesized using Superscript III and a set of TRAV- and TRBV-specific primers, so that both TCRalpha and TCRbeta chains were covered. TCRs were amplified for about 18 PCR cycles with Phusion, using a constant-region primer paired with the adapter attached to the V primers. Isolated mRNA was amplified with the MessageAmp II aRNA Amplification Kit, using a roughly 15-hour in vitro transcription at 37°C. The Dynabeads mRNA DIRECT Purification Kit was used to isolate mRNA for TCR sequencing. Indexed Illumina adapters were added in a second approximately 25-cycle Phusion PCR, and the resulting products were purified with AMPure XP beads. From the authors' description of their analysis: Custom Perl scripts were used to pool TCR sequences that encoded the same protein, to remove out-of-frame sequences, and to calculate the abundance of each clonotype. The analysis excluded TCR sequences that were supported by just one read. Shannon entropy, Gini index, clonality, richness, and the frequency of TCRs shared between repertoires were included as repertoire metrics. Clones were called with MiXCR by TCRdb after fastp trimmed the public reads at Q25, and only in-frame beta chains were retained. Duplicate CDR3 protein sequences are folded into a single record with the most common DNA and genes. The V and J calls and clone size are TCRdb's, not the authors'. This sample holds around 80,000 distinct CDR3 sequences; around 17% were observed only once. The ten largest account for 1.1% to 1.5% of the sample.

This clonotype was seen many times. The clone's antigen remains unknown. It has no much larger one-base neighbor in the sample; base qualities were not kept. Sequencing was performed on PBMCs, taken after low-dose radiotherapy plus immunotherapy. The sequence joins TRBV18 to TRBJ2-7, with the D segment identity uncertain. This clonotype was obtained from a male donor with prostate cancer. The nucleotide sequence is given as TGTGCCAGCTCACCACCCTCCAGGCTCTACGAGCAGTACTTC. Its amino acids are CASSPPSRLYEQYF.